Each of the 22 T cell receptor beta chains below was sequenced from the same sample in a study of PD-1 blockade in classical Hodgkin lymphoma. Using immunoSEQ multiplex PCR, the repertoire was profiled, and TCRdb retains in-frame clones only, with some absent. The top ten clones hold 16% of a sample with 45,000 to 55,000 clones, over 70% of them seen once. All the patients suffered relapse after autologous stem cell transplantation, and brentuximab vedotin exposure differed. The specimen comprised peripheral blood mononuclear cells (PBMCs), sampled at baseline. The receptors were gathered from a human donor with classical Hodgkin lymphoma.

The gene calls are TRBV9 and TRBJ1-1; tentative D call: TRBD1 (6 bases). The germline V gene encodes CDR1 SGDLS and CDR2 YYNGEE. V lost 0 bases to trimming and J lost 4 bases, with 25 bases between them. This CDR3 has 19 residues. The CDR3 is CASSVEGWGTTTRSTEAFF. CDR3 DNA: TGTGCCAGCAGCGTAGAAGGGTGGGGGACAACTACTCGCTCCACTGAAGCTTTCTTT.

The J gene is TRBJ1-2, the V gene TRBV5-1; no definite D call. V lost 0 bases, J lost 6 bases, and 9 bases lay in between. This CDR3 has 13 residues. Germline CDR1 SGHRS, CDR2 YFSETQ. The CDR3 protein is CASSLAPGNGYTF. As DNA, the CDR3 is TGCGCCAGCAGCTTGGCCCCCGGTAATGGCTACACCTTC.

The genes are TRBV6-5 and TRBJ1-6, with 9 bases that match TRBD1. The CDR3 is 15 amino acids. Germline assignment: CDR1 MNHEY and CDR2 SVGAGI. V lost 0 bases to trimming and J lost 10 bases; unmatched junction nucleotides: 4. The CDR3 DNA reads as TGTGCCAGCAGTTACTCGAGGACAGGGGACTCACCCCTCCACTTT. Encoded protein: CASSYSRTGDSPLHF.

The chain recombines TRBV10-3 with TRBJ1-4, with no clear D. The V gene's germline CDR1 is ENHRY and CDR2 SYGVKD. The V and J ends lost 2 bases and 7 bases respectively, with 11 bases between them. The CDR3 totals 14 residues. The CDR3 DNA sequence: TGTGCCATCAGTGAGGCCAGGAGCCTTGAAAAACTGTTTTTT. Its translation is CAISEARSLEKLFF.

This clone was seen just once. The chain couples TRBV19 to TRBJ2-2; D might be TRBD2 (6 bases). Germline V gene lookup returns CDR1 LNHDA and CDR2 SQIVND (reference sequence). The length of the CDR3 is 13 residues. Trimming stripped 6 bases from V and 6 bases from J, with 11 bases between. CDR3 DNA: TGTGCCAGTAGCCCAGCGGGTTCCGGGGAGCTGTTTTTT. Translated: CASSPAGSGELFF.

The chain combines TRBV10-3 with TRBJ2-7; no firm D call. V gave up 5 bases and J gave up 7 bases, with 15 bases separating them. Germline values: CDR1 ENHRY, CDR2 SYGVKD. The CDR3 runs 13 residues. CDR3 region: CAISRLGLGEQYV. Written as DNA, the CDR3 is TGTGCCATCAGTCGACTCGGGCTCGGGGAGCAGTACGTC.

The CDR3 DNA reads TGCGCCAGCAGCTTGGCCCCAGGGATTTTCAACACTGAAGCTTTCTTT. Translated: CASSLAPGIFNTEAFF. J is TRBJ1-1 and V is TRBV5-1, with D maybe TRBD1 (5 bases). The CDR3 runs to 16 residues. V was cut by 0 bases and J by 2 bases, with 14 bases left in between. CDR1 and CDR2 from the germline V gene are SGHRS and YFSETQ. Full variable domain (missing parts from reference TRBV5-1 and TRBJ1-1): KAGVTQTPRYLIKTRGQQVTLSCSPISGHRSVSWYQQTPGQGLQFLFEYFSETQRNKGNFPGRFSGRQFSNSRSEMNVSTLELGDSALYLCASSLAPGIFNTEAFFGQGTRLTVV.

The rearrangement joins TRBV4-1 to TRBJ2-2; no clear D. The CDR3 sequence is 12 residues long. Looked up from germline, CDR1 is MGHRA and CDR2 is YSYEKL. V dropped 4 bases and J dropped 5 bases, with 5 bases sitting between them. CDR3 DNA sequence: TGCGCCAGCAGCCCCGGGACCGGGGAGCTGTTTTTT. Amino acid sequence: CASSPGTGELFF.

The J gene is TRBJ1-1, the V gene TRBV11-2; possibly TRBD1 for D (5 bases). V was pared by 0 bases and J by 0 bases, with 8 bases between. CDR1 SGHAT and CDR2 FQNNGV come from the germline V gene. The CDR3 is made up of 15 amino acids. CDR3: CASSLDGTVNTEAFF. DNA for the CDR3: TGTGCCAGCAGCTTAGATGGGACGGTGAACACTGAAGCTTTCTTT.

This sequence joins TRBV30 and TRBJ1-5, with D unresolved. Per germline, CDR1 GTSNPN and CDR2 SVGIG (reference sequence). Trimming stripped 2 bases from V and 2 bases from J, with 7 bases between. CDR3 length: 13 residues. CDR3 bases: TGTGCCTGGAGTCGGTGGGGCAATCAGCCCCAGCATTTT. Its protein is CAWSRWGNQPQHF.

The chain couples TRBV4-3 to TRBJ2-4, with TRBD2 matching over 8 bases. The CDR3 consists of 19 residues. Germline values: CDR1 LGHNA, CDR2 YSLEER. The trim removed 0 bases at V and 0 bases at J, leaving 10 bases unmatched. CDR3 protein: CASSQENRGGRVAKNIQYF. In nucleotides, the CDR3 is TGCGCCAGCAGCCAAGAGAATCGGGGGGGGCGCGTAGCCAAAAACATTCAGTACTTC.

The chain links TRBV10-2 to TRBJ2-7, with D unclear. The CDR3 sequence is 12 residues long. V was pared by 6 bases and J by 2 bases, with 8 bases between. The germline V gene has CDR1 WSHSY and CDR2 SAAADI. CDR3 in DNA: TGCGCCAGCAGCCGGCCGGCCTACGAGCAGTACTTC. It is translated as CASSRPAYEQYF.

V gene TRBV5-1 combines with J gene TRBJ1-1; D gene uncertain. The V end was cut by 4 bases, the J end by 7 bases, with 17 bases between. The V gene's germline CDR1 is SGHRS and CDR2 YFSETQ. The CDR3 loop spans 14 amino acids. The CDR3 region has the DNA TGCGCCAGCAGCCCTCTCGGACGCCCTAATGAAGCTTTCTTT. This codes for CASSPLGRPNEAFF.

The chain uses TRBV7-8 and TRBJ2-1, with 11 bases aligning to TRBD2. This CDR3 is built from 19 residues. V lost 4 bases to trimming and J lost 5 bases; unmatched junction nucleotides: 16. Germline V lookup: CDR1 SGHVS, CDR2 FQNEAQ. In nucleotides, the CDR3 is TGTGCCAGCAGCTCGATCCCCCCCCCGACTAGCGGGACCCACAATGAGCAGTTCTTC. Its protein is CASSSIPPPTSGTHNEQFF.

V gene TRBV4-2 combines with J gene TRBJ1-3; TRBD1 might be the D (5 bases). This CDR3 has 15 amino acids. The V gene lost 0 bases and the J gene lost 3 bases, with 9 bases spanning the gap. Germline V gene sequence: CDR1 LGHNA, CDR2 YNFKEQ. For the CDR3, the DNA is TGTGCCAGCAGCCAAGATAGGGACTATGGAAACACCATATATTTT. This sequence encodes CASSQDRDYGNTIYF.

The chain is built from TRBV9 and TRBJ1-4; D possibly corresponds to TRBD1 (5 bases). Trimming cost V 5 bases and J 1 base, with 15 bases left between them. Germline-derived CDR1 and CDR2 are SGDLS and YYNGEE. This CDR3 region has 16 residues. The CDR3 is CASSRDSLRTNEKLFF. The CDR3 region has the DNA TGTGCCAGCAGTCGTGACAGTTTAAGAACTAATGAAAAACTGTTTTTT.

The rearrangement joins TRBV19 to TRBJ1-3; D perhaps matches TRBD1 (5 bases). V was cut by 7 bases and J by 2 bases, with 9 bases left in between. There are 13 residues in the CDR3. Germline V gene lookup returns CDR1 LNHDA and CDR2 SQIVND (reference sequence). For the CDR3, the DNA is TGTGCCAGTAATGAGGGGACTGGAAACACCATATATTTT. The encoded protein is CASNEGTGNTIYF.

The gene calls are TRBV4-3 and TRBJ2-1, with 7 bases matching TRBD2. CDR3 length: 20 residues. Germline V gene data show CDR1 as LGHNA and CDR2 as YSLEER. J gave up 1 base and V 4 bases, and 19 bases lay outside the gene matches. Here the CDR3 reads CASSPFGGRAGKGSYNEQFF. In DNA, the CDR3 is TGCGCCAGCAGCCCTTTTGGAGGGAGGGCCGGTAAGGGGTCCTACAATGAGCAGTTCTTC.

This chain's CDR3 is CASSLRVTGGTQYF. The CDR3 region has the DNA TGTGCCAGCAGTTTACGGGTAACCGGAGGGACCCAGTACTTC. This chain uses TRBV27 with TRBJ2-5; D possibly corresponds to TRBD2 (5 bases). This CDR3 is 14 amino acids long. The V end lost 2 bases, the J end lost 7 bases, and 14 bases lay between the germline ends. Germline CDR1 is MNHEY and CDR2 is SMNVEV (reference sequence).

V usage is TRBV2 and J usage is TRBJ1-5; D gene ambiguous. Trimming left V 2 bases short and J 4 bases short, with 9 bases between. Looked up from germline, CDR1 is SNHLY and CDR2 is FYNNEI. The CDR3 totals 14 residues. The CDR3 loop reads CASSEQVENQPQHF. CDR3 DNA: TGTGCCAGCAGTGAACAGGTAGAGAATCAGCCCCAGCATTTT. Using reference TRBV2 and TRBJ1-5 for the parts outside the CDR3, the full variable domain is EPEVTQTPSHQVTQMGQEVILRCVPISNHLYFYWYRQILGQKVEFLVSFYNNEISEKSEIFDDQFSVERPDGSNFTLKIRSTKLEDSAMYFCASSEQVENQPQHFGDGTRLSIL.

This clone appeared once. CDR3 DNA: TGTGCCAGCAGCAATACTAGCGGGGAGCTGTTTTTT. It encodes CASSNTSGELFF. The V gene is TRBV21-1, the J gene TRBJ2-2; TRBD2, the table's D call, was not compared with the DNA. TRBV21-1 is a pseudogene segment. The CDR3 consists of 12 residues.

The V and J genes are TRBV19 and TRBJ2-5; 7 bases are a match to TRBD2. Trimming cost V 10 bases and J 2 bases; bases outside gene matches: 7. CDR3 length: 13 residues. From germline, CDR1 is LNHDA and CDR2 SQIVND (reference sequence). CDR3: CATSGGAQETQYF. Written as DNA, the CDR3 is TGTGCCACCTCGGGGGGAGCGCAAGAGACCCAGTACTTC.